This T cell receptor beta chain was captured by sequencing in a study of blood T cell repertoires in COVID-19. Sequenced by immunoSEQ multiplex PCR; TCRdb stores in-frame clones only, minus some. The data hold roughly 440,000 clones, with about 87% observed a single time. The CDR3 has 13 amino acids. In germline, CDR1 is MDHEN, CDR2 SYDVKM. Trimming shortened V by 10 bases and J by 2 bases, and 11 bases separated the two germline ends. The clonotype originates from a woman aged 45-65 years with COVID-19, enrolled during active disease. The rearrangement joins TRBV28 to TRBJ2-2, with D maybe TRBD1 (6 bases). Source material: peripheral blood. CDR3 bases: TGTGCCACCGGACAGATTAACACCGGGGAGCTGTTTTTT. It specifies CATGQINTGELFF. The full variable domain, rest sourced from reference TRBV28 and TRBJ2-2, is DVKVTQSSRYLVKRTGEKVFLECVQDMDHENMFWYRQDPGLGLRLIYFSYDVKMKEKGDIPEGYSVSREKKERFSLILESASTNQTSMYLCATGQINTGELFFGEGSRLTVL.